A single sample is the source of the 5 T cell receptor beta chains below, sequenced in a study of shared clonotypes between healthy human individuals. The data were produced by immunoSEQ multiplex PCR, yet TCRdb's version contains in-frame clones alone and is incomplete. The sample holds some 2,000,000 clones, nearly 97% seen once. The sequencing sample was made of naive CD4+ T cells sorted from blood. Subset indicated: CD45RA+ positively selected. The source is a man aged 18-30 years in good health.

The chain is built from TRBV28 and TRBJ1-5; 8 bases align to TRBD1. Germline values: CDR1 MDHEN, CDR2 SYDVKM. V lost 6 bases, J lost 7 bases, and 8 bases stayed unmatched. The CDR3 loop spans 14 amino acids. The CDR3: CASSTGQGHQPQHF. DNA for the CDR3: TGTGCCAGCAGCACCGGACAGGGCCACCAGCCCCAGCATTTT.

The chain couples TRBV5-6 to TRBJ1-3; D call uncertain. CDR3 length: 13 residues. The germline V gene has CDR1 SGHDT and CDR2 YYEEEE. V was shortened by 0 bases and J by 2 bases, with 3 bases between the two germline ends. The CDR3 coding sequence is TGTGCCAGCAGCTTGGCTCCTGGAAACACCATATATTTT. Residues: CASSLAPGNTIYF. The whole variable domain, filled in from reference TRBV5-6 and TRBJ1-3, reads DAGVTQSPTHLIKTRGQQVTLRCSPKSGHDTVSWYQQALGQGPQFIFQYYEEEERQRGNFPDRFSGHQFPNYSSELNVNALLLGDSALYLCASSLAPGNTIYFGEGSWLTVV.

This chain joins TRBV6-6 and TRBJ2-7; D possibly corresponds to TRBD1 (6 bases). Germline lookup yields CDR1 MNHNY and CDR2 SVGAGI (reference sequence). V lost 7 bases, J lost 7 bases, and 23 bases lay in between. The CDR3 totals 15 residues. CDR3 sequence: CASTLGGAHAEEQYF. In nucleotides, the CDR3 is TGTGCCAGCACCCTAGGGGGTGCTCATGCAGAAGAGCAGTACTTC.

The CDR3 bases are TGTGCCAGCAGCCAAGAGAGAGGACTAGCGGGGGATCGATACGAGCAGTACTTC. Residues: CASSQERGLAGDRYEQYF. J is TRBJ2-7 and V is TRBV4-2; TRBD2 agrees at 13 bases. The CDR3 loop spans 18 amino acids. The V gene end was trimmed by 0 bases and the J gene end by 4 bases; junction bases not matched to a gene: 9. Germline loops: CDR1 LGHNA, CDR2 YNFKEQ.

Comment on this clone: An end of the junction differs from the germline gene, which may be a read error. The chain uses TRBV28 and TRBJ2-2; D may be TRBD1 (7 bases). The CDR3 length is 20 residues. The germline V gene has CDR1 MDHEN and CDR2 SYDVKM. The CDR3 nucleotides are TGCGCCAGCAGTCAATATTATCTAGCGTGGCTACAGGGGAAAGGAGGGGAGCTGTTTTTT. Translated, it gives CASSQYYLAWLQGKGGELFF.